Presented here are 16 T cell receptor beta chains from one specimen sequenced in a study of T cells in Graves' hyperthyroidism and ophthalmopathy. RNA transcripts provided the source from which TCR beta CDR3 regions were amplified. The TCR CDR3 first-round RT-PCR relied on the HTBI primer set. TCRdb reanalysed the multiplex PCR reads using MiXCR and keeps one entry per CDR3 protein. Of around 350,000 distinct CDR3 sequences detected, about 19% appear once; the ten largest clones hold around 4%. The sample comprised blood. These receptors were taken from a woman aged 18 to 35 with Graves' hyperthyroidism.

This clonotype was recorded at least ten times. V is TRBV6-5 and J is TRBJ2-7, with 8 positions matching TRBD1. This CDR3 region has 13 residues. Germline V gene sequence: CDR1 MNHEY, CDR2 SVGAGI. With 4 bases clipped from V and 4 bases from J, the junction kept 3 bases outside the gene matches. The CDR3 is CASSSDRGYEQYF. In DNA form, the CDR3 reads TGTGCCAGCAGTTCCGACAGGGGTTACGAGCAGTACTTC.

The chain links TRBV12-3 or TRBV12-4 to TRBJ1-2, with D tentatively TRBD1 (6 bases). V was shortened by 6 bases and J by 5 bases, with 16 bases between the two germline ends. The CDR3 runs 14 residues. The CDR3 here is CASRPSQGTYGYTF. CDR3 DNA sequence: TGTGCCAGCAGGCCCAGTCAGGGGACGTATGGCTACACCTTC.

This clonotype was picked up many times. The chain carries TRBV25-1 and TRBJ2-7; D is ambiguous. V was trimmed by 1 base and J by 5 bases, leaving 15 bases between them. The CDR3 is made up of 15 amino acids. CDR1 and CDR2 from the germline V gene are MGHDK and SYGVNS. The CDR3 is CASSESATTVDEQYF. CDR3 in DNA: TGTGCCAGCAGTGAATCGGCGACGACGGTCGACGAGCAGTACTTC.

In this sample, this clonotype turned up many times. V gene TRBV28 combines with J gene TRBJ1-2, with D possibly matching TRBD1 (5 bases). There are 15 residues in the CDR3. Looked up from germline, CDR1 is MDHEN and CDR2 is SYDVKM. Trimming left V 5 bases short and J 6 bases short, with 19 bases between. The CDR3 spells CASSQLGYQGDGYTF. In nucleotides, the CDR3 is TGTGCCAGCAGTCAACTCGGGTACCAAGGGGATGGCTACACCTTC.

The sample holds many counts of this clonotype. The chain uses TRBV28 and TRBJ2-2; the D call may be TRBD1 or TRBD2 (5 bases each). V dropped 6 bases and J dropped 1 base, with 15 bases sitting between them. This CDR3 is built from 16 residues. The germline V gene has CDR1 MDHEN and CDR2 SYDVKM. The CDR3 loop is CASSLLGDLNTGELFF. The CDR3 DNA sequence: TGTGCCAGCAGCCTCCTCGGGGACCTGAACACCGGGGAGCTGTTTTTT. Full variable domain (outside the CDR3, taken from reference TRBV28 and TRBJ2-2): DVKVTQSSRYLVKRTGEKVFLECVQDMDHENMFWYRQDPGLGLRLIYFSYDVKMKEKGDIPEGYSVSREKKERFSLILESASTNQTSMYLCASSLLGDLNTGELFFGEGSRLTVL.

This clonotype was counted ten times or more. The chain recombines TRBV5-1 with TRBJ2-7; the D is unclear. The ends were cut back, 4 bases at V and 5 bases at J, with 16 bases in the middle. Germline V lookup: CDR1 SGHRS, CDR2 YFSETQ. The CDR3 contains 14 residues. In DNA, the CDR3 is TGCGCCAGCAGCAGGACGGACGCCGGAGACGAGCAGTACTTC. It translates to CASSRTDAGDEQYF.

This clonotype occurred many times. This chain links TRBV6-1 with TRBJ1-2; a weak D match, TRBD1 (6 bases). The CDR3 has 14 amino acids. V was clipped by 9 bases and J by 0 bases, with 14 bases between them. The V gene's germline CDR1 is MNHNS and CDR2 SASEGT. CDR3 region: CASHRDGANYGYTF. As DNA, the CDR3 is TGTGCCAGTCACAGGGATGGGGCTAACTATGGCTACACCTTC.

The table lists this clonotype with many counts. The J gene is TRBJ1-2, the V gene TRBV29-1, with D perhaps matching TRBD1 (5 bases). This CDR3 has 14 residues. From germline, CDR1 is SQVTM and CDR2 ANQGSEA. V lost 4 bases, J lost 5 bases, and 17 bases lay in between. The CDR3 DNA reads TGCAGCGTTGGGGATCCGACAGACCGTTATGGCTACACCTTC. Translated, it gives CSVGDPTDRYGYTF.

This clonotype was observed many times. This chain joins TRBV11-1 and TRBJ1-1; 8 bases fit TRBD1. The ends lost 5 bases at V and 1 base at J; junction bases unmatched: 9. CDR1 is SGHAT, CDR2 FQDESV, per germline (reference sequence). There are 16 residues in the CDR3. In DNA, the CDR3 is TGTGCCAGCAGCCTCGGGACAGGAGAGAGGAACACTGAAGCTTTCTTT. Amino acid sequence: CASSLGTGERNTEAFF.

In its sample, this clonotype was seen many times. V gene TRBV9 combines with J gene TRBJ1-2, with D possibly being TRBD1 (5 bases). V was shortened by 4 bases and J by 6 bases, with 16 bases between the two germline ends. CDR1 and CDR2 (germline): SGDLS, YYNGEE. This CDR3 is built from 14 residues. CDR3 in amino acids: CASSITGLGDGYTF. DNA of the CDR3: TGTGCCAGCAGCATAACAGGTTTGGGGGATGGCTACACCTTC.

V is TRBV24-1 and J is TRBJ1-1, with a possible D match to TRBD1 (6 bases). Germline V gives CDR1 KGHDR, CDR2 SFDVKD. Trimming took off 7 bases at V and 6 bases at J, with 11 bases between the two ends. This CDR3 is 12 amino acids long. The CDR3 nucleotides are TGTGCCACCAGAGGAAGGGGGTCTGAAGCTTTCTTT. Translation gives CATRGRGSEAFF.

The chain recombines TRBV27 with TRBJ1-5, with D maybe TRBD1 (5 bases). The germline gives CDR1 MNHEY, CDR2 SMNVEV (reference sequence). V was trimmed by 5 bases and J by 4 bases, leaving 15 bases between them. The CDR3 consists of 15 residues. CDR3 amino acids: CASSPLGVGNQPQHF. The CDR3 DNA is TGTGCCAGCAGTCCCTTGGGGGTAGGGAATCAGCCCCAGCATTTT.

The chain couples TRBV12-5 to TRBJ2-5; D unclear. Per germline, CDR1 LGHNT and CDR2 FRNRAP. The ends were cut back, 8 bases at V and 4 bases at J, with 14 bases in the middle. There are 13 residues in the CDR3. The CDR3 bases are TGTGCTAGTCAGGCAGGCGTAACAGAGACCCAGTACTTC. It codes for CASQAGVTETQYF.

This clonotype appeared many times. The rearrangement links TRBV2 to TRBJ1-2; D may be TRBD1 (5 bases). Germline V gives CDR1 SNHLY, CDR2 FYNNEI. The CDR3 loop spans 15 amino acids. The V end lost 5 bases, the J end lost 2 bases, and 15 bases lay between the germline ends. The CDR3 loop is CASSNLGPGNYGYTF. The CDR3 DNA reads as TGTGCCAGCAGTAACCTGGGGCCCGGGAACTATGGCTACACCTTC.

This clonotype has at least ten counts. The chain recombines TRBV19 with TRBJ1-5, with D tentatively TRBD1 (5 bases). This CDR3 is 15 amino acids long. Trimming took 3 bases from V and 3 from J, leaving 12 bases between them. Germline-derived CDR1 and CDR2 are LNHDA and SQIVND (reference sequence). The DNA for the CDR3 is TGTGCCAGTAGTATGCCGGGACGGATCAATCAGCCCCAGCATTTT. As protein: CASSMPGRINQPQHF.

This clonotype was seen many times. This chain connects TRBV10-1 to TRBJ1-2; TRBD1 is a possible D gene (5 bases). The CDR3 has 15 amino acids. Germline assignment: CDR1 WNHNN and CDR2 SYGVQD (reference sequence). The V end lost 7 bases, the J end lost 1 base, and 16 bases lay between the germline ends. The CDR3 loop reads CASKGTAYHNYGYTF. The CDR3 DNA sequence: TGCGCCAGCAAGGGGACCGCATACCATAACTATGGCTACACCTTC.